This TCR beta chain was observed in a study of identical twins. In its sample, this clonotype was seen many times. Its antigen is currently unknown. Study observations and caveats: Partial confounding of zero-insertion analyses by invariant MAIT and iNKT cells was possible. Fewer insertions characterized abundant cord blood beta clonotypes, whereas memory repertoires showed none.

No donor was unhealthy or non-Caucasian. TCRdb re-derived calls from the 5' RACE reads in MiXCR, one entry per CDR3 protein. The data show approximately 690,000 distinct CDR3 sequences, over 5% seen once. Trimming shortened V by 5 bases and J by 2 bases, and 10 bases separated the two germline ends. Per the germline V gene, CDR1 is SEHNR and CDR2 is FQNEAQ (reference sequence). The CDR3 consists of 14 residues. The sequenced material came from naive T cells sorted from blood. The sequence derives from a man between 18 and 29 years old in good health. The V call is TRBV7-9, the J call TRBJ2-1; no firm D call. CDR3: CASSPSVPYNEQFF. CDR3 bases: TGTGCCAGCAGCCCCAGCGTTCCCTACAATGAGCAGTTCTTC.